Below, one T cell receptor beta chain is given with its context. This could be a read error, since a much larger clone is one nucleotide away. For naive CD8 T cells, sorting used the CD8+CD4-CCR7+CD45RA+ phenotype. The sample belongs to a study of molecular identifiers for immune sequencing clone quantification. TCRdb ran MiXCR on the PCR reads and lists one entry per CDR3 protein. The sample carries approximately 54,000 distinct CDR3 sequences, about 23% recorded once. Per germline, CDR1 DFQATT and CDR2 SNEGSKA (reference sequence). With 6 bases clipped from V and 9 bases from J, the junction kept 16 bases outside the gene matches. This CDR3 has 14 residues.

The chain is built from TRBV20-1 and TRBJ2-5, with TRBD1 identical over 7 bases. The source of this sequence is a human donor in good health. Some libraries in this study had Jurkat cell RNA spiked in. Sequencing used naive CD8+ T cells from blood, with Jurkat cell RNA spiked in. Regarding subset: FACS-sorted CD8+CD4-CCR7+CD45RA+ naive T cells. CDR3 sequence reads: CSAAPKGAEEPQYF. In nucleotides, the CDR3 is TGCAGTGCCGCCCCGAAGGGGGCGGAGGAGCCCCAGTACTTC.